This T cell receptor beta chain stems from a study of T cell changes during pregnancy in multiple sclerosis. The germline V and J ends were trimmed by 3 bases and 7 bases, with 13 bases remaining between them. CDR3 length equals 14 residues. The germline V gene encodes CDR1 LGHNT and CDR2 FRNRAP. The assay was immunoSEQ multiplex PCR, and TCRdb's table has in-frame clones only and misses some. The sample shows about 41,000 clones, roughly 91% of them seen only once. The sequences come from CD8+ T cells from peripheral blood mononuclear cells, collected in the first trimester of pregnancy. The source of this sequence is a female donor with multiple sclerosis, enrolled in a pregnancy study. The chain has TRBV12-5 and TRBJ2-1, with TRBD1 as a possible D gene (5 bases). This CDR3 is CASGFWAQGNEQFF. DNA for the CDR3: TGTGCTAGTGGTTTTTGGGCGCAGGGTAATGAGCAGTTCTTC.